This T cell receptor (beta chain) stems from a study of neurological immune-mediated disorders. The V end lost 2 bases, the J end lost 6 bases, and 10 bases lay between the germline ends. CDR3 length equals 14 residues. Looked up from germline, CDR1 is MDHEN and CDR2 is SYDVKM. MiXCR was run by TCRdb on the 5' RACE reads, yielding one entry per CDR3 protein. The sample lists some 46,000 distinct CDR3 sequences, 4% to 5.5% occurring once. This clonotype appeared many times. The chain employs TRBV28 and TRBJ2-2; D not resolved. Sequencing input: PBMCs. The clonotype was recovered from a woman between 55 and 75 years old with multiple sclerosis. DNA of the CDR3: TGTGCCAGCAGTTTAAATCTCCGGCCCGGGGAGCTGTTTTTT. Amino acid sequence: CASSLNLRPGELFF.